This TCR beta chain was identified in a study of immune heterogeneity within non-small cell lung tumors. Across the whole study: Tumors were classified as 4 squamous cell carcinomas, 10 to 11 non-squamous carcinomas and 1 not otherwise specified.

The CDR3 spans 13 residues. Germline CDR1 reads MGHDK; CDR2 reads SYGVNS. Trimming took 7 bases from V and 3 from J, leaving 10 bases between them. Template came from bulk tumor genomic DNA, at roughly 580 ng per sample. Widely spaced biopsies, several per primary tumor, were obtained at surgery. The patients were newly diagnosed with non-small cell lung cancer, had not been treated, and had curative surgery. In a multiplex PCR, 32 V and 13 J primers amplified TCR beta CDR3. One entry per CDR3 protein, called by TCRdb with MiXCR from the multiplex PCR reads. This table holds 15,000 or so distinct CDR3 sequences, more than 30% found once.

This clonotype was sampled from a woman between 45 and 65 years old with non-small cell lung cancer. The rearrangement uses TRBV25-1 and TRBJ1-3, with a possible D match to TRBD1 (5 bases). The specimen sequenced was lung tumor tissue. The CDR3 is CASMAGYGNTIYF. The CDR3 DNA reads as TGTGCCAGCATGGCAGGGTATGGAAACACCATATATTTT. The full variable domain, rest sourced from reference TRBV25-1 and TRBJ1-3, is EADIYQTPRYLVIGTGKKITLECSQTMGHDKMYWYQQDPGMELHLIHYSYGVNSTEKGDLSSESTVSRIRTEHFPLTLESARPSHTSQYLCASMAGYGNTIYFGEGSWLTVV.